This T cell receptor (beta chain) was documented in a study of OX40 agonist ivuxolimab in advanced cancers. Regarding the study as a whole: CD4+ and CD8+ T cells in blood underwent clonal expansion by week 6 at 0.1 to 3.0 mg/kg.

Data came from immunoSEQ multiplex PCR; TCRdb stores just in-frame clones and leaves some out. The table includes 45,000 to 60,000 clones, 84% detected once. Comment on this clone: Its specificity is not known.

The specimen was CD4+ or CD8+ T cells sorted from blood, collected in a trial of the OX40 agonist ivuxolimab. The TCR originated in an adult with an advanced solid tumor such as melanoma, head and neck, liver or kidney cancer.

In nucleotides, the CDR3 is TGTGCCAGCAGTTTCGGGACAGGGGCAAATAATGAGCAGTTCTTC. This translates into CASSFGTGANNEQFF. This chain connects TRBV27 to TRBJ2-1, with 10 nucleotides matching TRBD1. The CDR3 contains 15 residues. J gave up 7 bases and V 3 bases, and 6 bases lay outside the gene matches. The germline V gene has CDR1 MNHEY and CDR2 SMNVEV (reference sequence).